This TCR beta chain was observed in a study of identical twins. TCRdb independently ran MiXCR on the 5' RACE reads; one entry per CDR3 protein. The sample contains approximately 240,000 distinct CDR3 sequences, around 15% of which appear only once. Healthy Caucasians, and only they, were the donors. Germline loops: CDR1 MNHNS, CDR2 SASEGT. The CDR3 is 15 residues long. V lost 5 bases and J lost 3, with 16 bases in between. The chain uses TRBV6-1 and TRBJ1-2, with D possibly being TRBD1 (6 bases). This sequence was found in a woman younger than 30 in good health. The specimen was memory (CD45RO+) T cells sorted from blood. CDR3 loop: CASSPSLGGYYGYTF. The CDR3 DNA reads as TGTGCCAGCAGTCCGAGCCTAGGGGGATACTATGGCTACACCTTC.